These T cell receptor beta chains were read from a single sample in a study of blood T cell repertoires in COVID-19. Generated by immunoSEQ multiplex PCR, the TCRdb table keeps only in-frame clones and is missing some. The data hold under 350,000 clones, with approximately 86% observed a single time. The sequenced sample consisted of peripheral blood. The receptors were gathered from a man in his sixties or seventies with acute or convalescent COVID-19. Both conserved end residues are part of each CDR3. The D gene is left open where the match is weak. Clone size is not always given. Where it is, it says once, few, many or a class for expanded clones.

TGTGCCAGCAGTATTAGTGGAGGGATCAATTCACCCCTCCACTTT,CASSISGGINSPLHF,TRBJ1-6,-,TRBV2,-
TGCGCCAGCAGCTTGGCCTCACTGCAATACAATGAGCAGTTCTTC,CASSLASLQYNEQFF,TRBJ2-1,-,TRBV5-1,-
TGTGCCAGCAGCCTGTCGGGTTTTGCTGGCTACACCTTC,CASSLSGFAGYTF,TRBJ1-2,-,TRBV27,-
TGCGCCAGCAGACTAAATCCGGGACAGGGTTCCTACGAGCAGTACTTC,CASRLNPGQGSYEQYF,TRBJ2-7,-,TRBV5-1,TRBD1
TGTGCCACCAGTGGGGCACAGGGGGCATCCTACAATGAGCAGTTCTTC,CATSGAQGASYNEQFF,TRBJ2-1,-,TRBV24-1,TRBD1
TGTGCCAGCAGTGTAGCACAGGGTGTCGCTGAAGCTTTCTTT,CASSVAQGVAEAFF,TRBJ1-1,once,TRBV6-1,-
TGTGCCAGCAGGGACAGGGGAGATACGCAGTATTTT,CASRDRGDTQYF,TRBJ2-3,-,TRBV28,TRBD1
TGTGCCAGTAGTACCCCGGGACATTCGAACCAGCCCCAGCATTTT,CASSTPGHSNQPQHF,TRBJ1-5,few,TRBV19,-
TGTGCCAGCAGCTTAAATCGGGGTAGGGCCGGGGAGCTGTTTTTT,CASSLNRGRAGELFF,TRBJ2-2,-,TRBV7-2,-
TGCGCCAGCAGCGTCGGGACAGGGATTTCTGCCACTGAAGCTTTCTTT,CASSVGTGISATEAFF,TRBJ1-1,-,TRBV5-1,TRBD1
TGCAGTGCTGAGGGCAATCAGCCCCAGCATTTT,CSAEGNQPQHF,TRBJ1-5,once,TRBV20-1,-
TGTGCCAGCAGCTTAAATGCGCGGGGGCTTAGCGGGGAGCTGTTTTTT,CASSLNARGLSGELFF,TRBJ2-2,many,TRBV7-3,-
TGTGCCAGCAGTCTAACCCACAGGGTCTCTGGAAACACCATATATTTT,CASSLTHRVSGNTIYF,TRBJ1-3,-,TRBV28,-
TGTGCCAGCAGCCAGGGGGCTACGAACAATCAGCCCCAGCATTTT,CASSQGATNNQPQHF,TRBJ1-5,-,TRBV3-1/TRBV3-2,-
TGTGCCAGCAGCTTGTTGGCTGTAAGCTCCTACAATGAGCAGTTCTTC,CASSLLAVSSYNEQFF,TRBJ2-1,-,TRBV5-8,-
TGTGCCAGCAGAGGGGGAGTGGAACACGAGCAGTACTTC,CASRGGVEHEQYF,TRBJ2-7,-,TRBV28,-
TGTGCCAGCAGTTACGTCGCGGGAAAGGGTCAAGAGACCCAGTACTTC,CASSYVAGKGQETQYF,TRBJ2-5,once,TRBV6-2/TRBV6-3,-
TGTGCCAGCAGCTTCGGGGGGTTTAACGAGCAGTACTTC,CASSFGGFNEQYF,TRBJ2-7,once,TRBV5-6,TRBD2
TGTGCCAGCAGTTACGGACAGGGACCAGATACGCAGTATTTT,CASSYGQGPDTQYF,TRBJ2-3,-,TRBV6-6,TRBD1
TGTGCCAGCAGCCATGCTCGGGGGGGGCGCAGTGAAAAACTGTTTTTT,CASSHARGGRSEKLFF,TRBJ1-4,-,TRBV3-1/TRBV3-2,-